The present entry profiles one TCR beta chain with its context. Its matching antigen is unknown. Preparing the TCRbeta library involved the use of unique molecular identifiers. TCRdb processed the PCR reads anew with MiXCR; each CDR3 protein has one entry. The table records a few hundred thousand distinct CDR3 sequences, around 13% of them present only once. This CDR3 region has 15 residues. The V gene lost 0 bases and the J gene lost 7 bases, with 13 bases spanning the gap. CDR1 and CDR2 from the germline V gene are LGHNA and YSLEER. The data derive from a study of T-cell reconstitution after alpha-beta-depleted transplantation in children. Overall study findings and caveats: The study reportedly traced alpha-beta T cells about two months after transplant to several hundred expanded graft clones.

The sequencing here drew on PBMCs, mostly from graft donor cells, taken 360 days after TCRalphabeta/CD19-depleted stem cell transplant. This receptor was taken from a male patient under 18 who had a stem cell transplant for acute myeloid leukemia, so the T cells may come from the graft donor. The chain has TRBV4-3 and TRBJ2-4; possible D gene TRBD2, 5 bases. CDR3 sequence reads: CASSQDYGIENIQYF. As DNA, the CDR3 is TGCGCCAGCAGCCAAGATTACGGGATTGAGAACATTCAGTACTTC.